This TCR beta chain was sequenced during a study of blood T cell repertoires in COVID-19. CDR3 length equals 15 residues. V gave up 6 bases and J gave up 4 bases; unmatched junction bases: 4. CDR1 and CDR2 from the germline V gene are MNHEY and SVGAGI. This clone was seen once. Repertoires were generated with immunoSEQ multiplex PCR, while TCRdb's copy carries only in-frame clones and drops some. The sample gives about 150,000 clones, 88% of which show up once; roughly 2% is in the top ten. Material: peripheral blood. This receptor was obtained from a human donor in a cohort sampled during active COVID-19. The chain recombines TRBV6-5 with TRBJ2-2; TRBD1 aligns across 11 bases. The CDR3 coding sequence is TGTGCCAGCAGGCGGGACAGGGGGTTCACCGGGGAGCTGTTTTTT. This gives the protein CASRRDRGFTGELFF.